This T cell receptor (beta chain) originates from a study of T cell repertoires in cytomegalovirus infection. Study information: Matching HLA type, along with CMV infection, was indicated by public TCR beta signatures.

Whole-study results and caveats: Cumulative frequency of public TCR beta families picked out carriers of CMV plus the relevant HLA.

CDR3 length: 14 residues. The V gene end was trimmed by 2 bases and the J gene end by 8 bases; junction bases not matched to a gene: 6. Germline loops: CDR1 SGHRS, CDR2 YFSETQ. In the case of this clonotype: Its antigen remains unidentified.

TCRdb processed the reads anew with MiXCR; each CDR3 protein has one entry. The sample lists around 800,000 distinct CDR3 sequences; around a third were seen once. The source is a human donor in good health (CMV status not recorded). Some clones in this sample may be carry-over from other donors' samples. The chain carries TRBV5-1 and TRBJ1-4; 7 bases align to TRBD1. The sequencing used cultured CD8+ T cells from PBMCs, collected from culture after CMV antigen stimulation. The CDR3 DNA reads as TGCGCCAGCAGCTTAGGGGGCTGGGAAGAAAAACTGTTTTTT. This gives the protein CASSLGGWEEKLFF.